This entry is about one T cell receptor beta chain. Its specificity is not known. Each CDR3 protein is one row after TCRdb ran MiXCR on the reads. The sample contains around 300,000 distinct CDR3 sequences, roughly a fifth of which appear only once. The sample comes from a study of T cell repertoires in cytomegalovirus infection. Study in general: Public signatures in TCR beta pointed to CMV infection and matching HLA type. Overall study results and limits: Cumulative frequency (of public TCR beta family members) identified carriers of CMV plus the relevant HLA. CMV-specific TCR beta clonotypes restricted by HLA-C dominated the ex vivo response.

This CDR3 region has 12 residues. Germline V lookup: CDR1 MNHEY, CDR2 SVGEGT. The V end was cut by 5 bases, the J end by 7 bases, with 10 bases between. Sequencing used cultured PBMCs, obtained from culture after CMV antigen stimulation. The sequence was obtained from a human donor in good health (CMV status not recorded). Some clones in this sample may be carry-over from other donors' samples. The rearrangement joins TRBV6-2 or TRBV6-3 to TRBJ2-3; D unclear. The DNA of the CDR3 is TGTGCCAGCAGTAGGTTATTGAATACGCAGTATTTT. Protein sequence: CASSRLLNTQYF.